These 25 T cell receptor beta chains originate from one sample sequenced in a study of CD8+ T cells in alopecia areata (dated by TCRdb to 2016 to 2019). Reading the label with the study, this specimen's time point is: baseline before oral tofacitinib. Peripheral blood and lesional scalp punch biopsies were obtained from patients with alopecia areata. Library preparation used the immunoSEQ multiplex PCR assay. RNA was extracted from all samples and reverse transcribed into cDNA, which served as template for TCR sequencing. This is the immuneACCESS table as TCRdb keeps it, with only in-frame sequences that have V and J called. A part of the clones is gone; compared with another copy, unresolved V genes explain less than half, and the rest is unexplained. The sample table contains 14,000 or so clones; only one count was recorded for approximately 50% of them. The ten biggest clones cover about a tenth of the sample.

The sequencing here drew on skin, taken at week 0. These receptors were obtained from a human donor with alopecia areata.

This chain uses TRBV7-8 with TRBJ2-7; 10 bases agree with TRBD1. Trimming removed 4 bases from V and 2 bases from J; junction bases left unmatched: 20. The CDR3 is 20 residues long. Per germline, CDR1 SGHVS and CDR2 FQNEAQ. In DNA form, the CDR3 reads TGTGCCAGCAGCTCGCCGTCGGGACAGGGGTACCTTAGGGCCCCCTACGAGCAGTACTTC. It is translated as CASSSPSGQGYLRAPYEQYF.

This sequence joins TRBV5-1 and TRBJ1-2; tentative D call: TRBD1 (6 bases). Trimming removed 0 bases at V and 11 bases at J, with 17 bases between. CDR3 length equals 14 residues. Per the germline V gene, CDR1 is SGHRS and CDR2 is YFSETQ. CDR3 in amino acids: CASSLVGGVDLYTF. As DNA, the CDR3 is TGCGCCAGCAGCTTGGTGGGGGGCGTGGACCTTTACACCTTC. Variable domain in full (rest from reference TRBV5-1 and TRBJ1-2): KAGVTQTPRYLIKTRGQQVTLSCSPISGHRSVSWYQQTPGQGLQFLFEYFSETQRNKGNFPGRFSGRQFSNSRSEMNVSTLELGDSALYLCASSLVGGVDLYTFGSGTRLTVV.

The chain recombines TRBV7-2 with TRBJ1-4, with D perhaps matching TRBD1 (6 bases). CDR1 and CDR2 from the germline V gene are SGHTA and FQGNSA. V dropped 5 bases and J dropped 8 bases, with 9 bases sitting between them. The CDR3 covers 12 residues. The CDR3 DNA follows: TGTGCCAGCAGCCGCACAGGGGAAAAACTGTTTTTT. Protein sequence: CASSRTGEKLFF.

CDR3 residues: CASSYAGPDYEQYF. The CDR3 nucleotides are TGTGCCAGCAGCTACGCAGGGCCAGACTACGAGCAGTACTTC. The chain employs TRBV7-9 and TRBJ2-7; a possible D gene is TRBD1 (5 bases). The germline gives CDR1 SEHNR, CDR2 FQNEAQ (reference sequence). The V end was cut by 4 bases, the J end by 3 bases, with 13 bases between. The CDR3 spans 14 residues.

The chain recombines TRBV19 with TRBJ2-5, with 8 bases aligning to TRBD2. Trimming at V came to 6 bases and at J to 1 base, leaving 13 bases not matched to a gene. CDR1 and CDR2 (germline): LNHDA, SQIVND (reference sequence). The CDR3 is made up of 17 amino acids. DNA for the CDR3: TGTGCCAGTAGCCCTTTGGTGAGCGGGGGCCCCCAAGAGACCCAGTACTTC. Translating gives CASSPLVSGGPQETQYF.

This chain uses TRBV27 with TRBJ2-6; the D gene is possibly TRBD2 (5 bases). Germline CDR1 is MNHEY and CDR2 is SMNVEV (reference sequence). V lost 6 bases and J 1 base, leaving 13 bases between the germline ends. The CDR3 consists of 16 residues. For the CDR3, the DNA is TGTGCCAGCAGCCGGGAAAAACTTTCTGGGGCCAACGTCCTGACTTTC. It codes for CASSREKLSGANVLTF.

This clone has more than one count but fewer than ten. The V gene is TRBV18, the J gene TRBJ1-2, with a possible D match to TRBD1 (6 bases). With 5 bases removed from V and 5 bases from J, the gap between germline ends came to 12 bases. The CDR3 spans 13 residues. Germline assignment: CDR1 KGHSH and CDR2 LQKENI. The CDR3 DNA reads as TGTGCCAGCTCAGACTCAACAGGGTATGGCTACACCTTC. Translation gives CASSDSTGYGYTF.

The CDR3 is CASRTNSGPRFDYNEQFF. In nucleotides, the CDR3 is TGCGCCAGCAGAACTAATTCGGGGCCCCGCTTCGACTACAATGAGCAGTTCTTC. The J gene is TRBJ2-1, the V gene TRBV5-1, with D perhaps matching TRBD1 or TRBD2 (5 bases each). In germline, CDR1 is SGHRS, CDR2 YFSETQ. Between the trimmed V and J ends, which lost 5 bases and 3 bases, there was a span of 24 bases. The CDR3 runs 18 residues.

This clone occurred a few times. This chain links TRBV6-5 with TRBJ1-2; D not resolved. The CDR3 length is 12 residues. V was shortened by 3 bases and J by 8 bases, with 10 bases between the two germline ends. From germline, CDR1 is MNHEY and CDR2 SVGAGI. The CDR3 loop reads CASSYVGGGYTF. The CDR3 nucleotides read TGTGCCAGCAGTTATGTGGGAGGCGGCTACACCTTC.

This chain links TRBV5-4 with TRBJ2-5; TRBD1 aligns across 9 bases. Germline V gives CDR1 SGHNT, CDR2 YYREEE (reference sequence). The CDR3 spans 14 residues. The trim removed 4 bases at V and 6 bases at J, leaving 7 bases unmatched. CDR3 in DNA: TGTGCCAGCAGCCGCGACAGGGGGGGGAAGACCCAGTACTTC. Amino acid sequence: CASSRDRGGKTQYF.

This clone appeared a few times. This chain connects TRBV27 to TRBJ1-2; TRBD1 matches 8 bases. V was clipped by 1 base and J by 6 bases; unmatched bases: 7. The CDR3 contains 15 residues. Germline lookup yields CDR1 MNHEY and CDR2 SMNVEV (reference sequence). CDR3 nucleotides: TGTGCCAGCAGTTTATACGCCGCGACAGGGGATGGCTACACCTTC. The encoded protein is CASSLYAATGDGYTF.

This sequence joins TRBV4-3 and TRBJ2-7, with a weak D call TRBD2 (5 bases). Germline V gene data show CDR1 as LGHNA and CDR2 as YSLEER. The CDR3 is 15 residues long. The V and J ends lost 3 bases and 2 bases respectively, with 14 bases between them. CDR3 sequence (DNA): TGCGCCAGCAGCCACTGGCTCCCCGGGGCCTACGAGCAGTACTTC. Translated: CASSHWLPGAYEQYF.

About this clone: An end of the junction does not agree with germline; a read error may underlie this. V and J are TRBV7-2 and TRBJ2-7; D not certain. CDR1 is SGHTA and CDR2 is FQGNSA in the germline V gene. The CDR3 consists of 14 residues. The CDR3 sequence: CASGLSGPSYEQYF. Here the CDR3 DNA reads TGTGCCAGCGGCTTAAGTGGCCCGTCCTACGAGCAGTACTTC.

V gene TRBV29-1 combines with J gene TRBJ2-3, with D perhaps matching TRBD2 (5 bases). V was pared by 0 bases and J by 3 bases, with 7 bases between. CDR3 length equals 13 residues. From germline, CDR1 is SQVTM and CDR2 ANQGSEA. CDR3: CSVEDSGTDTQYF. CDR3 sequence (DNA): TGCAGCGTTGAAGACAGCGGTACAGATACGCAGTATTTT.

The V gene is TRBV6-5, the J gene TRBJ1-1, with D uncertain. V was pared by 3 bases and J by 0 bases, with 5 bases between. Germline loops: CDR1 MNHEY, CDR2 SVGAGI. There are 13 residues in the CDR3. CDR3 coding DNA: TGTGCCAGCAGTTATTTGCTGAACACTGAAGCTTTCTTT. This gives the protein CASSYLLNTEAFF.

The V gene is TRBV7-9, the J gene TRBJ2-3; TRBD1 agrees at 9 bases. The germline V gene encodes CDR1 SEHNR and CDR2 FQNEAQ (reference sequence). Losses at the gene ends were 5 bases for V and 0 bases for J; bases not matched to a gene: 0. The CDR3 covers 14 residues. The CDR3 region is CASSDRGSTDTQYF. CDR3 bases: TGTGCCAGCAGCGACAGGGGGAGCACAGATACGCAGTATTTT.

V and J are TRBV11-2 and TRBJ1-4, with a weak D call TRBD1 (5 bases). V was clipped by 4 bases and J by 2 bases, with 14 bases between them. The CDR3 runs 16 residues. Germline V gene data show CDR1 as SGHAT and CDR2 as FQNNGV. The DNA for the CDR3 is TGTGCCAGCAGCTCCAGTGGGGCAACCACTAATGAAAAACTGTTTTTT. Its protein is CASSSSGATTNEKLFF. Together with reference TRBV11-2 and TRBJ1-4, the CDR3 gives the full variable domain: EAGVAQSPRYKIIEKRQSVAFWCNPISGHATLYWYQQILGQGPKLLIQFQNNGVVDDSQLPKDRFSAERLKGVDSTLKIQPAKLEDSAVYLCASSSSGATTNEKLFFGSGTQLSVL.

The V gene is TRBV10-3, the J gene TRBJ2-5; unclear D gene. The J call may be faulty, since TRBJ2-7 better matches the DNA end. This CDR3 has 11 amino acids. Germline V lookup: CDR1 ENHRY, CDR2 SYGVKD. The CDR3 loop reads CAVRAGYEQYF. DNA for the CDR3: TGTGCCGTTCGGGCCGGCTACGAGCAGTACTTC.

This clone was counted between two and nine times. V and J are TRBV4-2 and TRBJ2-2; 9 bases map to TRBD1. The CDR3 length is 20 residues. The V segment lost 0 bases and the J segment 4 bases; nucleotides outside the gene matches: 15. In germline, CDR1 is LGHNA, CDR2 YNFKEQ. The CDR3 spells CASSQDNENRGPRGTGELFF. The DNA for the CDR3 is TGTGCCAGCAGCCAAGATAATGAAAACAGGGGGCCGCGTGGCACCGGGGAGCTGTTTTTT.

CDR3 loop: CASSLVLTSGGADTQYF. The CDR3 nucleotides are TGTGCCAGCAGCTTAGTCCTGACTAGCGGGGGCGCAGATACGCAGTATTTT. The chain couples TRBV11-2 to TRBJ2-3; 12 nucleotides match TRBD2. V dropped 1 base and J dropped 4; count of bases not matched to a gene: 6. CDR1 is SGHAT, CDR2 FQNNGV, per germline. This CDR3 spans 17 amino acids.

This rearrangement joins TRBV27 to TRBJ2-1, with TRBD2 matching 7 bases. CDR1 and CDR2 from the germline V gene are MNHEY and SMNVEV (reference sequence). The CDR3 extends over 11 amino acids. V trimming: 6 bases; J trimming: 9 bases; junction bases outside the gene matches: 2. The CDR3 loop reads CASRAGIEQFF. The CDR3 coding sequence is TGTGCCAGCAGAGCGGGGATTGAGCAGTTCTTC.

The gene calls are TRBV6-1 and TRBJ2-2; D remains ambiguous. The CDR3 has 11 amino acids. Looked up from germline, CDR1 is MNHNS and CDR2 is SASEGT. V lost 7 bases and J 6 bases, leaving 6 bases between the germline ends. CDR3 residues: CASIGAGELFF. In DNA, the CDR3 is TGTGCCAGCATTGGGGCCGGGGAGCTGTTTTTT.

This clone turned up a few times. The V gene is TRBV15, the J gene TRBJ2-7; 7 nucleotides line up with TRBD2. With 8 bases clipped from V and 1 base from J, the junction kept 5 bases outside the gene matches. This CDR3 comprises 13 residues. CDR1 is LNHNV and CDR2 is YYDKDF in the germline V gene (reference sequence). As DNA, the CDR3 is TGTGCCACCTCGGCGGGGGATTCCTACGAGCAGTACTTC. It specifies CATSAGDSYEQYF.

This clone appeared a few times. The chain joins TRBV5-1 to TRBJ1-2; TRBD1 agrees at 7 bases. CDR3 length equals 15 residues. The V gene end was trimmed by 5 bases and the J gene end by 4 bases; junction bases not matched to a gene: 11. The germline V gene has CDR1 SGHRS and CDR2 YFSETQ. The CDR3 nucleotides read TGCGCCAGCAGAAATAAAACTGGGACAGTCTATGGCTACACCTTC. Its protein product is CASRNKTGTVYGYTF.

The chain joins TRBV5-1 to TRBJ2-5; 8 nucleotides line up with TRBD1. Germline loops: CDR1 SGHRS, CDR2 YFSETQ. CDR3 length: 18 residues. With 4 bases clipped from V and 5 bases from J, the junction kept 19 bases outside the gene matches. CDR3 bases: TGCGCCAGCAGCGCCTCACCCATAATGACAGGGGCCGCGGAGACCCAGTACTTC. Protein: CASSASPIMTGAAETQYF.